Below, 30 T cell receptor beta chains from the same sample are listed, as sequenced in a study of radiotherapy plus CTLA-4 blockade in lung cancer. Clones were sequenced by immunoSEQ multiplex PCR, and TCRdb holds only the in-frame ones, with some missing. Of 57,000 or so clones listed, around 77% were seen once; the top ten hold roughly 4.7%. Sequenced here: peripheral blood, sampled from a patient treated with radiotherapy plus ipilimumab. These receptors all come from a human donor with non-small cell lung cancer who had a complete response to radiotherapy plus ipilimumab.

The chain recombines TRBV18 with TRBJ2-1; D call uncertain. The CDR3 is 13 amino acids. Germline lookup yields CDR1 KGHSH and CDR2 LQKENI. Trimming took 0 bases from V and 4 from J, leaving 4 bases between them. CDR3 in DNA: TGTGCCAGCTCACCACCCAGTTACAATGAGCAGTTCTTC. The encoded protein is CASSPPSYNEQFF.

The gene calls are TRBV7-2 and TRBJ2-1; no definite D call. This CDR3 region has 15 residues. CDR1 is SGHTA and CDR2 is FQGNSA in the germline V gene. Deletions cut 1 base from V and 9 bases from J, with 16 bases between. The CDR3 DNA sequence: TGTGCCAGCAGCTTAGTAGACGGGCCGGTTTTTGAGCAGTTCTTC. Translating it yields CASSLVDGPVFEQFF.

This clone was seen a single time. The V and J genes are TRBV30 and TRBJ2-5, with D hard to call. Germline CDR1 GTSNPN, CDR2 SVGIG (reference sequence). Trimming pared 0 bases from V and 1 base from J, leaving 15 bases between. The CDR3 length is 16 residues. CDR3 loop: CAWSVKLISSQETQYF. DNA for the CDR3: TGTGCCTGGAGTGTAAAGTTGATTAGCAGCCAAGAGACCCAGTACTTC.

This chain uses TRBV29-1 with TRBJ2-7; 7 nucleotides align to TRBD2. Germline values: CDR1 SQVTM, CDR2 ANQGSEA. This CDR3 has 15 amino acids. The V segment lost 4 bases and the J segment 0 bases; nucleotides outside the gene matches: 9. CDR3 coding DNA: TGCAGCGTTGGAATCGAGCGGGGCCTCTCCTACGAGCAGTACTTC. Its protein product is CSVGIERGLSYEQYF.

The chain has TRBV7-6 and TRBJ1-1; 9 nucleotides match TRBD1. J lost 5 bases, V lost 2 bases, and 3 bases had no gene match. Germline CDR1 is SGHVS and CDR2 is FNYEAQ. The CDR3 runs 14 residues. CDR3 bases: TGTGCCAGCAGCTTAAGACAGGGGGGGACTGAAGCTTTCTTT. This codes for CASSLRQGGTEAFF.

The J gene is TRBJ2-5, the V gene TRBV14, with 9 nucleotides matching TRBD1. This CDR3 is built from 18 residues. The germline V gene encodes CDR1 SGHDN and CDR2 FVKESK. V lost 4 bases, J lost 3 bases, and 15 bases stayed unmatched. This CDR3 is CASSRRGTGLGFEETQYF. CDR3 DNA: TGTGCCAGCAGCCGAAGGGGGACAGGGCTAGGGTTCGAAGAGACCCAGTACTTC.

In regard to this clone: At one end, the junction sequence differs from germline, possibly due to a read error. Other DNA sequences in the same sample also yield this CDR3. The chain employs TRBV2 and TRBJ1-1, with 8 bases matching TRBD1. Germline CDR1 reads SNHLY; CDR2 reads FYNNEI. There are 13 residues in the CDR3. CDR3 in DNA: TGTGCCAGCGCGCGACAGGGGCGCGCTGAAGCCTTCTTT. It codes for CASARQGRAEAFF.

This chain links TRBV7-2 with TRBJ1-5; D remains unclear. V dropped 1 base and J dropped 11 bases, with 15 bases sitting between them. Germline CDR1 reads SGHTA; CDR2 reads FQGNSA. The CDR3 is made up of 14 amino acids. The CDR3 DNA follows: TGTGCCAGCAGCTTAGAAGGCCGGACTCCATCCCAGCATTTT. It yields the protein CASSLEGRTPSQHF. Together with reference TRBV7-2 and TRBJ1-5, the CDR3 gives the full variable domain: GAGVSQSPSNKVTEKGKDVELRCDPISGHTALYWYRQSLGQGLEFLIYFQGNSAPDKSGLPSDRFSAERTGGSVSTLTIQRTQQEDSAVYLCASSLEGRTPSQHFGDGTRLSIL.

This chain uses TRBV7-9 with TRBJ2-7; either TRBD1 or TRBD2 may supply D (5 bases each). Germline V CDR1 and CDR2: SEHNR, FQNEAQ (reference sequence). Deletions cut 5 bases from V and 2 bases from J, with 10 bases between. The CDR3 consists of 13 residues. In DNA form, the CDR3 reads TGTGCCAGCAGCCGGGACGGCCCCTACGAGCAGTACGTC. It codes for CASSRDGPYEQYV.

The chain employs TRBV5-6 and TRBJ1-1; D is ambiguous. There are 14 residues in the CDR3. V was pared by 4 bases and J by 0 bases, with 10 bases between. Looked up from germline, CDR1 is SGHDT and CDR2 is YYEEEE. The CDR3: CASSQTNLNTEAFF. CDR3 bases: TGTGCCAGCAGCCAAACGAATCTGAACACTGAAGCTTTCTTT.

This chain links TRBV6-6 with TRBJ1-2; D may be TRBD1 (6 bases). Trimming stripped 8 bases from V and 4 bases from J, with 17 bases between. The CDR3 extends over 14 amino acids. Germline CDR1 and CDR2: MNHNY and SVGAGI (reference sequence). CDR3 nucleotide sequence: TGTGCCAGCGGCTCCACAGGGTTTGGCTATGGCTACACCTTC. This translates into CASGSTGFGYGYTF.

The chain uses TRBV6-5 and TRBJ2-5; no definite D call. CDR3 length equals 14 residues. Trimming removed 4 bases at V and 4 bases at J, with 13 bases between. Germline assignment: CDR1 MNHEY and CDR2 SVGAGI. CDR3 protein: CASSSDLRRETQYF. In DNA form, the CDR3 reads TGTGCCAGCAGTTCAGACCTGAGGCGAGAGACCCAGTACTTC.

The J gene is TRBJ1-2, the V gene TRBV30; TRBD1 is a possible D gene (6 bases). The CDR3 covers 15 residues. V was trimmed by 2 bases and J by 0 bases, leaving 13 bases between them. The V gene's germline CDR1 is GTSNPN and CDR2 SVGIG (reference sequence). CDR3: CAWSPNRGANYGYTF. For the CDR3, the DNA is TGTGCCTGGAGTCCCAATAGGGGGGCTAACTATGGCTACACCTTC.

In this sample, this clone turned up a few times. Other nucleotide sequences from this sample produce the same CDR3. This chain uses TRBV5-1 with TRBJ1-5; no reliable D call. Trimming shortened V by 0 bases and J by 4 bases, and 11 bases separated the two germline ends. Per germline, CDR1 SGHRS and CDR2 YFSETQ. The CDR3 is 15 residues long. The CDR3 nucleotides are TGCGCCAGCAGCTTGGGGTTGGCGGGGAATCAGCCCCAGCATTTT. It specifies CASSLGLAGNQPQHF.

The rearrangement joins TRBV4-1 to TRBJ1-5; D might be TRBD1 (5 bases). The germline V gene encodes CDR1 MGHRA and CDR2 YSYEKL. The V and J ends lost 3 bases and 0 bases respectively, with 15 bases between them. CDR3 length: 17 residues. CDR3 nucleotides: TGCGCCAGCAGCCACCCCTCGGGGGGTCGTAGCAATCAGCCCCAGCATTTT. Residues: CASSHPSGGRSNQPQHF.

The chain recombines TRBV11-2 with TRBJ1-4, with D maybe TRBD1 (6 bases). The CDR3 is made up of 14 amino acids. V gave up 5 bases and J gave up 4 bases, with 11 bases separating them. Looked up from germline, CDR1 is SGHAT and CDR2 is FQNNGV. CDR3 bases: TGTGCCAGCAGCACCCGGGACAATAATGAAAAACTGTTTTTT. The encoded protein is CASSTRDNNEKLFF. The full variable domain, with the rest looked up from reference TRBV11-2 and TRBJ1-4, is EAGVAQSPRYKIIEKRQSVAFWCNPISGHATLYWYQQILGQGPKLLIQFQNNGVVDDSQLPKDRFSAERLKGVDSTLKIQPAKLEDSAVYLCASSTRDNNEKLFFGSGTQLSVL.

The chain carries TRBV29-1 and TRBJ1-1; D gene ambiguous. There are 13 residues in the CDR3. Trimming removed 4 bases from V and 1 base from J, with 10 bases in between. Germline V lookup: CDR1 SQVTM, CDR2 ANQGSEA. The CDR3: CSVGGYRNTEAFF. The CDR3 nucleotides are TGCAGCGTTGGTGGATATCGGAACACTGAAGCTTTCTTT.

The chain employs TRBV28 and TRBJ2-5; D ambiguous. This CDR3 has 12 amino acids. The V end was cut by 6 bases, the J end by 2 bases, with 7 bases between. In germline, CDR1 is MDHEN, CDR2 SYDVKM. CDR3 loop: CASRQRQETQYF. The CDR3 region has the DNA TGTGCCAGCAGACAGAGACAAGAGACCCAGTACTTC. Looking up the rest from reference TRBV28 and TRBJ2-5 gives the full variable domain: DVKVTQSSRYLVKRTGEKVFLECVQDMDHENMFWYRQDPGLGLRLIYFSYDVKMKEKGDIPEGYSVSREKKERFSLILESASTNQTSMYLCASRQRQETQYFGPGTRLLVL.

The chain recombines TRBV4-1 with TRBJ2-1, with 8 bases aligning to TRBD1. The V segment lost 0 bases and the J segment 8 bases; nucleotides outside the gene matches: 3. The CDR3 length is 14 residues. Germline values: CDR1 MGHRA, CDR2 YSYEKL. For the CDR3, the DNA is TGCGCCAGCAGCCAAGAAGACAGGGGCTATGAGCAGTTCTTC. Residues: CASSQEDRGYEQFF.

The chain joins TRBV6-6 to TRBJ2-2; D remains ambiguous. The V end was cut by 6 bases, the J end by 4 bases, with 9 bases between. This CDR3 region has 13 residues. Germline lookup yields CDR1 MNHNY and CDR2 SVGAGI (reference sequence). The CDR3 protein is CASSFLPTGELFF. CDR3 coding DNA: TGTGCCAGCAGCTTCCTGCCCACCGGGGAGCTGTTTTTT.

The chain joins TRBV2 to TRBJ2-6; D is tentatively TRBD1 or TRBD2 (5 bases each). Germline V CDR1 and CDR2: SNHLY, FYNNEI. CDR3 length equals 14 residues. V gave up 8 bases and J gave up 3 bases, with 11 bases separating them. The CDR3 sequence is CASGGSRGANVLTF. The CDR3 DNA is TGTGCCAGCGGGGGTTCTCGTGGGGCCAACGTCCTGACTTTC.

The V call is TRBV7-2, the J call TRBJ2-7; D remains ambiguous. Trimming pared 5 bases from V and 4 bases from J, leaving 12 bases between. Germline CDR1 and CDR2: SGHTA and FQGNSA. The CDR3 runs to 13 residues. In DNA form, the CDR3 reads TGTGCCAGCAGCCCCTCTCCCCCGTACGAGCAGTACGTC. Amino acids: CASSPSPPYEQYV.

The rearrangement joins TRBV7-9 to TRBJ2-1; 13 bases are a match to TRBD2. The ends lost 5 bases at V and 6 bases at J; junction bases unmatched: 7. CDR1 and CDR2 (germline): SEHNR, FQNEAQ (reference sequence). The CDR3 extends over 16 amino acids. The CDR3 nucleotides read TGTGCCAGCAGCCATCGGACTAGCGGGAGAAGCAATGAGCAGTTCTTC. It encodes CASSHRTSGRSNEQFF.

This clone has a handful of counts. The chain joins TRBV18 to TRBJ1-5, with D uncertain. The CDR3 is 15 residues long. CDR1 is KGHSH, CDR2 LQKENI, per germline. Trimming took off 1 base at V and 0 bases at J, with 7 bases between the two ends. DNA for the CDR3: TGTGCCAGCTCACCACAGCCGTATAGCAATCAGCCCCAGCATTTT. This translates into CASSPQPYSNQPQHF.

This clone has more than one count but fewer than ten. The rearrangement uses TRBV6-4 and TRBJ1-4; D is ambiguous. Germline CDR1 MRHNA, CDR2 SNTAGT. The CDR3 consists of 11 residues. V lost 3 bases and J lost 4, with 0 bases in between. This CDR3 is CASSDNEKLFF. CDR3 in DNA: TGTGCCAGCAGTGATAATGAAAAACTGTTTTTT.

The chain is built from TRBV7-9 and TRBJ1-5; 11 bases match TRBD1. The V gene end was trimmed by 5 bases and the J gene end by 4 bases; junction bases not matched to a gene: 4. This CDR3 comprises 15 residues. Germline V gene lookup returns CDR1 SEHNR and CDR2 FQNEAQ (reference sequence). CDR3 in amino acids: CASSPGQGANQPQHF. The CDR3 nucleotides read TGTGCCAGCAGCCCCGGACAGGGGGCGAATCAGCCCCAGCATTTT.

The chain couples TRBV27 to TRBJ2-7, with 8 positions matching TRBD1. In germline, CDR1 is MNHEY, CDR2 SMNVEV (reference sequence). Unmatched junction bases numbered 8, after V lost 4 bases and J lost 6 bases. The CDR3 loop spans 14 amino acids. This CDR3 reads CASSSTGVLREQYF. The CDR3 coding sequence is TGTGCCAGCAGTTCGACAGGGGTCCTGCGCGAGCAGTACTTC.

This chain joins TRBV11-3 and TRBJ2-1; no firm D call. V was clipped by 0 bases and J by 10 bases, with 10 bases between them. The CDR3 sequence is 13 residues long. The germline gives CDR1 SGHNT, CDR2 YENEEA. In nucleotides, the CDR3 is TGTGCCAGCAGCTTAGACTCCTCAATAGAGCAGTTCTTC. Translated, it gives CASSLDSSIEQFF.

This clone was seen a handful of times. CDR3 in amino acids: CASAQSNYGYTF. The CDR3 DNA follows: TGTGCTAGTGCCCAGTCTAACTATGGCTACACCTTC. This chain joins TRBV12-5 and TRBJ1-2; D remains unclear. This CDR3 contains 12 residues. The V end lost 7 bases, the J end lost 0 bases, and 6 bases lay between the germline ends. Per the germline V gene, CDR1 is LGHNT and CDR2 is FRNRAP.

The rearrangement links TRBV5-4 to TRBJ2-2, with 8 nucleotides matching TRBD1. V was clipped by 6 bases and J by 1 base; unmatched bases: 5. CDR1 SGHNT and CDR2 YYREEE come from the germline V gene (reference sequence). The CDR3 sequence is 15 residues long. CDR3 DNA: TGTGCCAGCAACACACAGGGGGTGAACACCGGGGAGCTGTTTTTT. Protein sequence: CASNTQGVNTGELFF.